This T cell receptor beta chain was documented in a study of shared clonotypes between healthy human individuals. The study's findings and limits: Only blood was sampled; tissue repertoires likely differ. Unshared clonotypes carried lower generation probabilities than those common to all four donors.

V lost 3 bases to trimming and J lost 3 bases, with 3 bases between them. The germline V gene has CDR1 SQVTM and CDR2 ANQGSEA. The CDR3 runs to 11 residues. Every subset's genomic DNA went evenly onto several immunoSEQ plates. The assay was immunoSEQ multiplex PCR, and TCRdb's table has in-frame clones only and misses some. The table lists nearly 2 million clones, over 85% of them singletons. To note about this clone: The antigen remains unidentified.

In the naive CD8 group, cells lacked CD45RO and were positively selected for CCR7, so terminally differentiated effector memory CD45RA+ cells were left out. Input material: naive CD8+ T cells sorted from blood. The sequence came from a man in his late teens or twenties in good health. This rearrangement joins TRBV29-1 to TRBJ2-1; D ambiguous. CDR3 coding DNA: TGCAGCGTTGATTTCTACAATGAGCAGTTCTTC. This translates into CSVDFYNEQFF.